This T cell receptor beta chain came from a study of monozygotic twins with cystic fibrosis. Study at large: Libraries were built from around 2.8 micrograms of fragmented DNA using approximately 15 PCR cycles. Study-level points and caveats: In this small cohort, shared CDR3 numbers showed no association with age, concordance or disease severity. The repertoire was suggested to be naive-dominated, clonality median approximately 0.009. Monozygotic CF twin pairs shared significantly more nucleotide-identical clonotypes than unrelated CF individuals did.

Germline assignment: CDR1 SGHVS and CDR2 FQNEAQ. The CDR3 length is 15 residues. The ends were cut back, 8 bases at V and 0 bases at J, with 16 bases in the middle. Notes on this clone: Its antigen is currently unknown.

The method was immunoSEQ multiplex PCR; TCRdb's version includes in-frame clones alone and lacks a portion of them. This table holds roughly 7,900 clones, roughly 94% found once. The receptor was derived from a boy between 2 and 10 years old with cystic fibrosis. What was sequenced was blood. The chain couples TRBV7-8 to TRBJ2-5; no clear D. The CDR3, as DNA: TGTGCCAGCTCCGCACCACTGGAGTACCAAGAGACCCAGTACTTC. It is translated as CASSAPLEYQETQYF.